This T cell receptor beta chain stems from a study of T cell responses to AZD1222 COVID-19 vaccine. Repertoires were generated with immunoSEQ multiplex PCR, while TCRdb's copy carries only in-frame clones and drops some. The sample carries around 99,000 clones, around 90% recorded once. Whole-study results and caveats: Unmutated variant regions reportedly attract nearly half of all spike-specific TCRs. When two AZD1222 doses had been given, Spike-specific TCR breadth and depth rose. At 160-218 and 743-854, vaccine-associated CD4 TCRs were dominant, and they spanned spike. None of the repertoires were sampled until the peak T cell response had passed.

In regard to this clone: No antigen is known for it.

The CDR3 contains 15 residues. The ends were cut back, 4 bases at V and 1 base at J, with 13 bases in the middle. Per germline, CDR1 LNHDA and CDR2 SQIVND (reference sequence). The gene calls are TRBV19 and TRBJ1-1, with D tentatively TRBD1 (6 bases). The receptor was isolated from an adult in good health. Sequencing used peripheral blood, obtained on day 0 of AZD1222 vaccination. This CDR3 is CASSSPPTGNTEAFF. As DNA, the CDR3 is TGTGCCAGTAGTAGCCCCCCGACAGGGAACACTGAAGCTTTCTTT.